The 31 T cell receptor beta chains below come from one sample, sequenced in a study of cytomegalovirus exposure and HLA in healthy donors. The PCR employed 60 Vbeta primers together with 13 Jbeta primers. The assay was immunoSEQ multiplex PCR, and TCRdb's table has in-frame clones only and misses some. The profile shows under 150,000 clones, 81% of them singletons. Sequencing was done on a sample of PBMCs. Receptors originate from a man aged 18 to 30 in good health and CMV-seronegative.

The chain carries TRBV19 and TRBJ2-7; 8 bases are shared with TRBD2. CDR3 length equals 16 residues. Trimming at V came to 1 base and at J to 2 bases, leaving 7 bases not matched to a gene. Germline V gene sequence: CDR1 LNHDA, CDR2 SQIVND (reference sequence). The CDR3 spells CASSIVASGLPYEQYF. For the CDR3, the DNA is TGTGCCAGTAGTATAGTGGCTAGCGGGTTACCCTACGAGCAGTACTTC.

This clone was observed a single time. This chain uses TRBV7-9 with TRBJ2-1; D is undetermined. Trimming shortened V by 5 bases and J by 3 bases, and 5 bases separated the two germline ends. The CDR3 loop spans 12 amino acids. Germline CDR1 SEHNR, CDR2 FQNEAQ (reference sequence). The CDR3 bases are TGTGCCAGCAGCACTAACTACAATGAGCAGTTCTTC. Protein sequence: CASSTNYNEQFF.

The genes are TRBV4-1 and TRBJ1-2, with D possibly being TRBD1 (5 bases). V was trimmed by 4 bases and J by 8 bases, leaving 17 bases between them. The germline CDR1 and CDR2 sequences are MGHRA and YSYEKL. CDR3 length: 14 residues. The CDR3 DNA reads TGCGCCAGCAGCCCTGGCCCCCTCCAGGGAGGCTACACCTTC. Translation: CASSPGPLQGGYTF.

This chain links TRBV7-3 with TRBJ1-2, with D possibly TRBD1 on 6 matching bases. There are 12 residues in the CDR3. Deletions cut 5 bases from V and 3 bases from J, with 7 bases between. Germline V gene data show CDR1 as SGHTA and CDR2 as FQGTGA. This chain's CDR3 is CASSRTDYGYTF. CDR3 in DNA: TGTGCCAGCAGCAGGACAGACTATGGCTACACCTTC.

The chain employs TRBV30 and TRBJ1-3, with D perhaps TRBD1 (5 bases). Germline V gene sequence: CDR1 GTSNPN, CDR2 SVGIG (reference sequence). The CDR3 has 14 residues. Deletions cut 4 bases from V and 0 bases from J, with 10 bases between. In DNA, the CDR3 is TGTGCCTGGAAACAGGCGAACTCTGGAAACACCATATATTTT. Translation gives CAWKQANSGNTIYF.

The rearrangement uses TRBV6-1 and TRBJ1-1; D uncertain. Germline V gives CDR1 MNHNS, CDR2 SASEGT. The V and J ends lost 0 bases and 0 bases respectively, with 23 bases between them. CDR3 length equals 20 residues. CDR3 sequence: CASSEALRAGLPRLNTEAFF. The CDR3, as DNA: TGTGCCAGCAGTGAAGCGTTACGGGCAGGACTCCCGAGGTTGAACACTGAAGCTTTCTTT.

The rearrangement links TRBV5-1 to TRBJ1-4; unclear D gene. CDR3 length: 15 amino acids. Germline V gene lookup returns CDR1 SGHRS and CDR2 YFSETQ. Trimming pared 4 bases from V and 1 base from J, leaving 11 bases between. The CDR3 reads CASSPSGGTNEKLFF. The DNA of the CDR3 is TGCGCCAGCAGCCCCTCGGGAGGAACTAATGAAAAACTGTTTTTT.

This chain uses TRBV5-5 with TRBJ1-6; D may be TRBD1 (6 bases). V lost 3 bases, J lost 12 bases, and 22 bases lay in between. The germline gives CDR1 SGHKS, CDR2 YYEKEE (reference sequence). This CDR3 is 16 amino acids long. The DNA for the CDR3 is TGTGCCAGCAGCTCGAGGGGAGGGGACAAATTAATACCCCTCCACTTT. As protein: CASSSRGGDKLIPLHF.

The chain joins TRBV30 to TRBJ2-7, with TRBD1 identical over 9 bases. The germline V gene encodes CDR1 GTSNPN and CDR2 SVGIG (reference sequence). The V gene end was trimmed by 1 base and the J gene end by 5 bases; junction bases not matched to a gene: 6. CDR3 length: 14 amino acids. CDR3 sequence: CAWSGTGVPHEQYF. Here the CDR3 DNA reads TGTGCCTGGAGTGGGACAGGGGTTCCCCACGAGCAGTACTTC.

This chain uses TRBV6-5 with TRBJ1-5; the D gene is possibly TRBD1 (5 bases). Germline lookup yields CDR1 MNHEY and CDR2 SVGAGI. This CDR3 contains 15 residues. V was clipped by 7 bases and J by 4 bases, with 17 bases between them. The CDR3 DNA reads as TGTGCCAGCACCCCAGGGTGGGGTTTAAATCAGCCCCAGCATTTT. This codes for CASTPGWGLNQPQHF.

This rearrangement joins TRBV5-1 to TRBJ2-3; TRBD2 aligns across 9 bases. CDR3 length: 17 residues. Germline values: CDR1 SGHRS, CDR2 YFSETQ. V lost 4 bases and J lost 2; bases outside the gene matches: 11. The CDR3, as DNA: TGCGCCAGCAGCCCGCGACCGACTAGCGGATCCACAGATACGCAGTATTTT. Its protein product is CASSPRPTSGSTDTQYF.

The chain links TRBV28 to TRBJ1-6; TRBD1 might be the D (6 bases). CDR1 and CDR2 (germline): MDHEN, SYDVKM. Trimming removed 3 bases from V and 7 bases from J, with 10 bases in between. The CDR3 covers 14 residues. As DNA, the CDR3 is TGTGCCAGCAGTTTCAGGGGTATCAATTCACCCCTCCACTTT. Its protein is CASSFRGINSPLHF.

This clone was seen only a few times. This chain connects TRBV10-1 to TRBJ1-3, with 7 bases lining up with TRBD1. The CDR3 runs 16 residues. The V gene end was trimmed by 3 bases and the J gene end by 1 base; junction bases not matched to a gene: 6. Germline V lookup: CDR1 WNHNN, CDR2 SYGVQD (reference sequence). In DNA, the CDR3 is TGCGCCAGCAGTGATTATGGGACAGCGTCTGGAAACACCATATATTTT. Its protein is CASSDYGTASGNTIYF.

The rearrangement links TRBV28 to TRBJ1-1; D not resolved. Germline CDR1 MDHEN, CDR2 SYDVKM. This CDR3 has 13 residues. Deletions cut 5 bases from V and 11 bases from J, with 18 bases between. CDR3 amino acids: CASSPRVENMAFF. The CDR3 DNA reads as TGTGCCAGCAGTCCCCGAGTCGAAAATATGGCTTTCTTT.

J is TRBJ2-5 and V is TRBV7-9; a possible D gene is TRBD2 (5 bases). Germline lookup yields CDR1 SEHNR and CDR2 FQNEAQ (reference sequence). The CDR3 totals 14 residues. V was pared by 5 bases and J by 1 base, with 11 bases between. The CDR3 region is CASSPPGSQETQYF. CDR3 in DNA: TGTGCCAGCAGCCCCCCGGGGAGCCAAGAGACCCAGTACTTC.

This clone was observed once. V gene TRBV5-4 combines with J gene TRBJ1-6; 7 bases are shared with TRBD1. This CDR3 region has 16 residues. Per germline, CDR1 SGHNT and CDR2 YYREEE (reference sequence). Trimming removed 0 bases from V and 1 base from J; junction bases left unmatched: 1. The CDR3 is CASSLAGGSYNSPLHF. The CDR3 nucleotides read TGTGCCAGCAGCTTGGCAGGGGGGTCCTATAATTCACCCCTCCACTTT.

The chain links TRBV11-2 to TRBJ2-7; possibly TRBD2 for D (6 bases). Looked up from germline, CDR1 is SGHAT and CDR2 is FQNNGV. This CDR3 contains 14 residues. Trimming stripped 3 bases from V and 3 bases from J, with 12 bases between. CDR3 in DNA: TGTGCCAGCAGCTTTACGACGGAGGGCTACGAGCAGTACTTC. Translation gives CASSFTTEGYEQYF.

This chain links TRBV5-1 with TRBJ1-6; 9 bases line up with TRBD1. From germline, CDR1 is SGHRS and CDR2 YFSETQ. The CDR3 runs 16 residues. V was pared by 0 bases and J by 5 bases, with 3 bases of the junction left unmatched. CDR3 sequence (DNA): TGCGCCAGCAGCTTGGGGACAGGGGACCATAATTCACCCCTCCACTTT. This sequence encodes CASSLGTGDHNSPLHF.

This clone has only a few counts. The chain recombines TRBV28 with TRBJ2-1; the D is unclear. The CDR3 length is 15 residues. Germline lookup yields CDR1 MDHEN and CDR2 SYDVKM. Trimming removed 6 bases at V and 4 bases at J, with 16 bases between. CDR3 DNA sequence: TGTGCCAGCAGGATCAGTAGCAACCGGTACAATGAGCAGTTCTTC. Its protein is CASRISSNRYNEQFF.

V usage is TRBV14 and J usage is TRBJ1-1, with D uncertain. The CDR3 length is 13 residues. Germline V gene data show CDR1 as SGHDN and CDR2 as FVKESK. Trimming removed 4 bases from V and 5 bases from J, with 11 bases in between. The CDR3 nucleotides are TGTGCCAGCAGCCCCGTTGGAGGGACTGAAGCTTTCTTT. It translates to CASSPVGGTEAFF.

This sequence joins TRBV28 and TRBJ1-1, with TRBD1 as a possible D gene (6 bases). The CDR3 runs 15 residues. V was clipped by 7 bases and J by 1 base, with 16 bases between them. Germline CDR1 and CDR2: MDHEN and SYDVKM. CDR3 residues: CASNSKQTGNTEAFF. DNA for the CDR3: TGTGCCAGCAATAGCAAACAGACAGGGAACACTGAAGCTTTCTTT.

The chain employs TRBV5-1 and TRBJ2-5; D is perhaps TRBD1 (6 bases). The CDR3 sequence is 16 residues long. CDR1 is SGHRS, CDR2 YFSETQ, per germline. Trimming shortened V by 0 bases and J by 4 bases, and 16 bases separated the two germline ends. CDR3 sequence: CASSLDVGALGETQYF. In nucleotides, the CDR3 is TGCGCCAGCAGCTTGGACGTGGGGGCGCTTGGAGAGACCCAGTACTTC. Combining the CDR3 with reference TRBV5-1 and TRBJ2-5 gives the whole variable domain KAGVTQTPRYLIKTRGQQVTLSCSPISGHRSVSWYQQTPGQGLQFLFEYFSETQRNKGNFPGRFSGRQFSNSRSEMNVSTLELGDSALYLCASSLDVGALGETQYFGPGTRLLVL.

This clone was seen once. V is TRBV6-5 and J is TRBJ1-2; D gene uncertain. Per the germline V gene, CDR1 is MNHEY and CDR2 is SVGAGI. Trimming took off 0 bases at V and 7 bases at J, with 9 bases between the two ends. CDR3 length: 13 amino acids. As DNA, the CDR3 is TGTGCCAGCAGTTACTCGACTGGCCGTGGCTACACCTTC. Translating gives CASSYSTGRGYTF.

The chain joins TRBV28 to TRBJ1-2, with D maybe TRBD1 (6 bases). The CDR3 is made up of 12 amino acids. Germline CDR1 and CDR2: MDHEN and SYDVKM. The V end was cut by 10 bases, the J end by 3 bases, with 12 bases between. CDR3 protein: CAISRGDYGYTF. The CDR3 bases are TGTGCCATCAGCAGGGGCGACTATGGCTACACCTTC.

The rearrangement joins TRBV29-1 to TRBJ2-1, with TRBD2 matching over 8 bases. After removal of 7 bases from V and 7 bases from J, the junction contained 9 bases not matched to a gene. Germline loops: CDR1 SQVTM, CDR2 ANQGSEA. The CDR3 totals 13 residues. The CDR3 loop reads CSGQRGLGNEQFF. DNA for the CDR3: TGCAGCGGGCAGCGGGGGCTTGGGAATGAGCAGTTCTTC.

The chain recombines TRBV30 with TRBJ2-1, with D possibly matching TRBD1 (9 bases). The CDR3 runs to 15 residues. V was cut by 3 bases and J by 8 bases, with 20 bases left in between. CDR1 GTSNPN and CDR2 SVGIG come from the germline V gene (reference sequence). The CDR3 region is CAWSGGDRVRDEQFF. The CDR3 DNA is TGTGCCTGGAGCGGGGGGGACAGGGTTCGCGATGAGCAGTTCTTC. The full variable domain, completed using reference TRBV30 and TRBJ2-1, is SQTIHQWPATLVQPVGSPLSLECTVEGTSNPNLYWYRQAAGRGLQLLFYSVGIGQISSEVPQNLSASRPQDRQFILSSKKLLLSDSGFYLCAWSGGDRVRDEQFFGPGTRLTVL.

V and J are TRBV5-6 and TRBJ2-7; D gene uncertain. The V and J ends lost 4 bases and 2 bases respectively, with 16 bases between them. Looked up from germline, CDR1 is SGHDT and CDR2 is YYEEEE. CDR3 length: 15 amino acids. This CDR3 reads CASSPRYLKAYEQYF. CDR3 DNA: TGTGCCAGCAGCCCGCGGTATCTCAAAGCCTACGAGCAGTACTTC.

This chain connects TRBV4-3 to TRBJ2-1, with TRBD2 matching 10 bases. With 1 base clipped from V and 9 bases from J, the junction kept 12 bases outside the gene matches. Germline CDR1 is LGHNA and CDR2 is YSLEER. The CDR3 is 17 residues long. The CDR3 protein is CASSQVVSGLAGVEQFF. The CDR3 DNA sequence: TGCGCCAGCAGCCAAGTTGTATCCGGGCTAGCGGGGGTTGAGCAGTTCTTC.

This clone was counted only a few times. The chain carries TRBV6-4 and TRBJ2-6; a possible D gene is TRBD1 (5 bases). Germline values: CDR1 MRHNA, CDR2 SNTAGT. The CDR3 spans 15 residues. V lost 5 bases and J 1 base, leaving 9 bases between the germline ends. The CDR3 here is CASSQGWSGANVLTF. CDR3 bases: TGTGCCAGCAGTCAGGGCTGGTCTGGGGCCAACGTCCTGACTTTC.

This chain joins TRBV14 and TRBJ2-3; 9 bases agree with TRBD1. The CDR3 runs to 19 residues. CDR1 is SGHDN and CDR2 is FVKESK in the germline V gene. V was clipped by 3 bases and J by 2 bases; unmatched bases: 15. CDR3 protein: CASSHLWGQGTLITDTQYF. In DNA form, the CDR3 reads TGTGCCAGCAGCCACCTTTGGGGACAGGGTACCCTTATCACAGATACGCAGTATTTT.

CDR3 bases: TGTGCCAGCAGCGTAAATACAGGGGCTGAAGCTTTCTTT. This sequence encodes CASSVNTGAEAFF. The chain employs TRBV9 and TRBJ1-1, with 7 bases aligning to TRBD1. V gave up 1 base and J gave up 6 bases; unmatched junction bases: 3. The CDR3 runs to 13 residues. Germline values: CDR1 SGDLS, CDR2 YYNGEE.